What follows are 21 T cell receptor beta chains derived from one specimen sequenced in a study of T-cell reconstitution after alpha-beta-depleted transplantation in children. Molecular barcoding with unique molecular identifiers was used for the TCRbeta library. In TCRdb, the PCR reads were re-called with MiXCR into one record per CDR3 protein. The sample has about 240,000 distinct CDR3 sequences; roughly 26% are singletons. The specimen was PBMCs, collected before TCRalphabeta/CD19-depleted stem cell transplant. Receptors were obtained from a girl aged 2-10 years with Fanconi anemia, due to receive a stem cell transplant.

In DNA, the CDR3 is TGTGCCAGCAGCTTATTGTCTAGCGGGGCAGATACGCAGTATTTT. It encodes CASSLLSSGADTQYF. V is TRBV7-3 and J is TRBJ2-3; 9 bases agree with TRBD2. There are 15 residues in the CDR3. V shed 2 bases and J 4 bases; nucleotides not matched to a gene: 4. Germline CDR1 reads SGHTA; CDR2 reads FQGTGA.

The gene calls are TRBV6-2 or TRBV6-3 and TRBJ1-5; D gene ambiguous. CDR3 length: 14 amino acids. From germline, CDR1 is MNHEY and CDR2 SVGEGT. Trimming stripped 6 bases from V and 6 bases from J, with 15 bases between. The CDR3 spells CASSLHSFRQPQHF. The CDR3 DNA sequence: TGTGCCAGCAGCCTCCACAGTTTTCGTCAGCCCCAGCATTTT.

V is TRBV4-2 and J is TRBJ2-3; 9 nucleotides align to TRBD2. Germline lookup yields CDR1 LGHNA and CDR2 YNFKEQ. The CDR3 length is 19 residues. Trimming cost V 1 base and J 1 base; bases outside gene matches: 12. CDR3: CASSQVIAGVRLGTDTQYF. The CDR3 DNA reads as TGTGCCAGCAGCCAAGTTATAGCGGGAGTGCGGCTTGGCACAGATACGCAGTATTTT.

This clonotype has a handful of counts. This chain uses TRBV24-1 with TRBJ2-1; TRBD2 agrees at 10 bases. The CDR3 spans 18 residues. The V gene end was trimmed by 3 bases and the J gene end by 2 bases; junction bases not matched to a gene: 9. Germline CDR1 reads KGHDR; CDR2 reads SFDVKD. This chain's CDR3 is CATSDPRPGLAPYNEQFF. In DNA, the CDR3 is TGTGCCACCAGTGATCCCCGTCCGGGACTAGCGCCCTACAATGAGCAGTTCTTC.

This clonotype was observed at least ten times. J is TRBJ1-3 and V is TRBV20-1; perhaps TRBD1 as D (5 bases). There are 16 residues in the CDR3. The germline CDR1 and CDR2 sequences are DFQATT and SNEGSKA (reference sequence). V lost 0 bases to trimming and J lost 1 base, with 13 bases between them. CDR3 region: CSARDIQGGSGNTIYF. The CDR3 region has the DNA TGCAGTGCTAGAGATATCCAGGGTGGTTCTGGAAACACCATATATTTT.

This clonotype was seen more than once but under ten times. This rearrangement joins TRBV5-6 to TRBJ2-6, with TRBD1 as a possible D gene (5 bases). In germline, CDR1 is SGHDT, CDR2 YYEEEE. There are 17 residues in the CDR3. The V end lost 4 bases, the J end lost 0 bases, and 14 bases lay between the germline ends. The CDR3 bases are TGTGCCAGCAGCCTCCCGACAGTTAGCTCTGGGGCCAACGTCCTGACTTTC. Translating it yields CASSLPTVSSGANVLTF.

The chain employs TRBV11-1 and TRBJ2-5; 9 nucleotides line up with TRBD1. The CDR3 is 16 amino acids. J was trimmed by 4 bases and V by 6 bases; bases with no gene match: 12. Germline V gives CDR1 SGHAT, CDR2 FQDESV (reference sequence). The CDR3: CASRPTGTGLTETQYF. The CDR3, as DNA: TGTGCCAGCAGGCCGACCGGGACAGGGCTAACAGAGACCCAGTACTTC. Full variable domain (rest looked up from reference TRBV11-1 and TRBJ2-5): EAEVAQSPRYKITEKSQAVAFWCDPISGHATLYWYRQILGQGPELLVQFQDESVVDDSQLPKDRFSAERLKGVDSTLKIQPAELGDSAMYLCASRPTGTGLTETQYFGPGTRLLVL.

The chain employs TRBV6-2 or TRBV6-3 and TRBJ2-1; 14 positions agree with TRBD2. The CDR3 loop spans 19 amino acids. The V gene end was trimmed by 2 bases and the J gene end by 7 bases; junction bases not matched to a gene: 13. Per germline, CDR1 MNHEY and CDR2 SVGEGT. This CDR3 reads CASSYMDSRTSGRKNEQFF. CDR3 DNA: TGTGCCAGCAGTTACATGGACAGCCGGACTAGCGGGAGGAAGAATGAGCAGTTCTTC.

CDR3 DNA sequence: TGCAGTGCTAGAGTTGCAGCGGGGGGGTTCAACCAAGAGACCCAGTACTTC. Translated: CSARVAAGGFNQETQYF. The rearrangement uses TRBV20-1 and TRBJ2-5; TRBD2 matches at 10 bases. J lost 0 bases, V lost 1 base, and 8 bases had no gene match. Germline V gene sequence: CDR1 DFQATT, CDR2 SNEGSKA (reference sequence). The CDR3 length is 17 residues.

In this sample, this clonotype turned up many times. This chain joins TRBV29-1 and TRBJ2-7, with 8 nucleotides matching TRBD1. V lost 7 bases to trimming and J lost 2 bases; unmatched junction nucleotides: 4. This CDR3 has 12 amino acids. Per germline, CDR1 SQVTM and CDR2 ANQGSEA. DNA for the CDR3: TGCAGCGCTGTGACAGGGGCCTACGAGCAGTACTTC. This sequence encodes CSAVTGAYEQYF.

The V gene is TRBV12-3 or TRBV12-4, the J gene TRBJ2-3; TRBD2 agrees at 9 bases. The CDR3 spans 14 residues. With 3 bases clipped from V and 7 bases from J, the junction kept 5 bases outside the gene matches. The DNA of the CDR3 is TGTGCCAGCAGTTTGGGCGGGGGGGCAAATACGCAGTATTTT. Amino acids: CASSLGGGANTQYF.

In this sample, this clonotype turned up many times. The chain carries TRBV9 and TRBJ2-1; 8 nucleotides agree with TRBD2. V was pared by 4 bases and J by 9 bases, with 12 bases of the junction left unmatched. Germline CDR1 reads SGDLS; CDR2 reads YYNGEE. The CDR3 has 15 residues. The CDR3 protein is CASSPGGGRMIEQFF. The CDR3 bases are TGTGCCAGCAGCCCCGGGGGCGGGAGGATGATTGAGCAGTTCTTC.

The chain employs TRBV20-1 and TRBJ2-7, with D hard to call. Germline assignment: CDR1 DFQATT and CDR2 SNEGSKA (reference sequence). Between the trimmed V and J ends, which lost 0 bases and 3 bases, there was a span of 9 bases. The CDR3 has 13 residues. The DNA for the CDR3 is TGCAGTGCTAGAGAGGCCTTTGACTACGAGCAGTACTTC. It translates to CSAREAFDYEQYF.

This chain links TRBV20-1 with TRBJ2-3; possibly TRBD2 for D (6 bases). Between the trimmed V and J ends, which lost 3 bases and 0 bases, there was a span of 16 bases. The germline V gene encodes CDR1 DFQATT and CDR2 SNEGSKA (reference sequence). The CDR3 is made up of 16 amino acids. The CDR3: CSASPISGASTDTQYF. In DNA form, the CDR3 reads TGCAGTGCTAGCCCAATTAGCGGAGCTAGCACAGATACGCAGTATTTT.

The table lists this clonotype with a few counts. V gene TRBV20-1 combines with J gene TRBJ2-5; 8 bases agree with TRBD2. The CDR3 runs to 13 residues. Germline assignment: CDR1 DFQATT and CDR2 SNEGSKA (reference sequence). Trimming cost V 3 bases and J 5 bases; bases outside gene matches: 5. The CDR3 DNA reads as TGCAGTGCTAGCGGGAGGGGATTGGAGACCCAGTACTTC. Its translation: CSASGRGLETQYF.

This clonotype was seen repeatedly, ten times or more. This chain links TRBV5-1 with TRBJ2-7, with 9 positions matching TRBD1. This CDR3 is built from 14 residues. Looked up from germline, CDR1 is SGHRS and CDR2 is YFSETQ. J was trimmed by 3 bases and V by 4 bases; bases with no gene match: 5. The CDR3 reads CASSRGTGIYEQYF. DNA for the CDR3: TGCGCCAGCAGCCGAGGGACAGGGATCTACGAGCAGTACTTC.

The rearrangement joins TRBV2 to TRBJ2-7; TRBD1 matches at 7 bases. Germline CDR1 reads SNHLY; CDR2 reads FYNNEI. The CDR3 is made up of 11 amino acids. Trimming at V came to 10 bases and at J to 4 bases, leaving 4 bases not matched to a gene. This chain's CDR3 is CATGTEYEQYF. The CDR3 nucleotides are TGTGCCACTGGGACAGAATACGAGCAGTACTTC.

The chain joins TRBV28 to TRBJ2-6, with D uncertain. V was clipped by 3 bases and J by 0 bases, with 12 bases between them. This CDR3 spans 17 amino acids. Per the germline V gene, CDR1 is MDHEN and CDR2 is SYDVKM. CDR3 coding DNA: TGTGCCAGCAGTTTCGTAGGGTGGAGCTCTGGGGCCAACGTCCTGACTTTC. It is translated as CASSFVGWSSGANVLTF.

The genes are TRBV13 and TRBJ1-1; D is possibly TRBD1 (5 bases). The germline gives CDR1 PRHDT, CDR2 FYEKMQ (reference sequence). The germline V and J ends were trimmed by 5 bases and 7 bases, with 8 bases remaining between them. There are 11 residues in the CDR3. The CDR3 region is CASSITGEAFF. CDR3 DNA: TGTGCCAGCAGCATTACAGGTGAAGCTTTCTTT.

There are many counts of this clonotype. The rearrangement joins TRBV12-3 or TRBV12-4 to TRBJ2-2; unclear D gene. This CDR3 has 13 residues. With 3 bases removed from V and 8 bases from J, the gap between germline ends came to 10 bases. CDR3 in amino acids: CASSFNTAGELFF. CDR3 sequence (DNA): TGTGCCAGCAGTTTTAACACAGCTGGGGAGCTGTTTTTT.

There are many counts of this clonotype. V and J are TRBV29-1 and TRBJ2-3; 9 bases agree with TRBD2. This CDR3 contains 14 residues. Germline CDR1 is SQVTM and CDR2 is ANQGSEA. The J segment lost 3 bases and the V segment lost 7 bases, leaving 8 bases of the junction unmatched. The CDR3 DNA reads TGCAGCGCGTGCCTCAGCGGGGGGACAGATACGCAGTATTTT. It yields the protein CSACLSGGTDTQYF.